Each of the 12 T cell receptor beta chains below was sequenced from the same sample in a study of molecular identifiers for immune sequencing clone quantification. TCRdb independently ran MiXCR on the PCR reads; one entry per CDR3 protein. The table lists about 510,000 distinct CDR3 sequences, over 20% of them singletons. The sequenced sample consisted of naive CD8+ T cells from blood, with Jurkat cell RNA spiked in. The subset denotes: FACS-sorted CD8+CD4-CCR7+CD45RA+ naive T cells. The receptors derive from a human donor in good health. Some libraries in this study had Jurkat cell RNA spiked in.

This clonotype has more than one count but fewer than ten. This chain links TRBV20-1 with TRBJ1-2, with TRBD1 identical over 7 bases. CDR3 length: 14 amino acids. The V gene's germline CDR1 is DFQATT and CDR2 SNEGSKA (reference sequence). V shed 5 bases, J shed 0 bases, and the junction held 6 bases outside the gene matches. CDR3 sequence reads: CSADDREANYGYTF. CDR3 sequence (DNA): TGCAGTGCTGATGACAGGGAAGCTAACTATGGCTACACCTTC.

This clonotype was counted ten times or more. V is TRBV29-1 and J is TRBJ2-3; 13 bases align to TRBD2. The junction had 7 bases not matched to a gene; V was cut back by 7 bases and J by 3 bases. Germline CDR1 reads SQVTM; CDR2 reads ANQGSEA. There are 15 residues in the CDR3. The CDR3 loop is CSGTTSGRMTDTQYF. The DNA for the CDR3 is TGCAGCGGCACGACTAGCGGGAGGATGACAGATACGCAGTATTTT.

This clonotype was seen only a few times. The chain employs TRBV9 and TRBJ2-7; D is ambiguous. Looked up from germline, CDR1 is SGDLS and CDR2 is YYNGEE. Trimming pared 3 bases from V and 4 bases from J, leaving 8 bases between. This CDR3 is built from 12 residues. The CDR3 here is CASSGPTYEQYF. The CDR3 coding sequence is TGTGCCAGCAGCGGACCGACATACGAGCAGTACTTC.

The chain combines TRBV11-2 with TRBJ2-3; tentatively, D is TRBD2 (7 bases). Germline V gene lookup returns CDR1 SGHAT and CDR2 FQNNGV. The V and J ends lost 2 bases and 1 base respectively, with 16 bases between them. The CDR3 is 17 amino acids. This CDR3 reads CASSLIVAGAGTDTQYF. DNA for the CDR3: TGTGCCAGCAGCTTAATTGTCGCGGGGGCGGGCACAGATACGCAGTATTTT.

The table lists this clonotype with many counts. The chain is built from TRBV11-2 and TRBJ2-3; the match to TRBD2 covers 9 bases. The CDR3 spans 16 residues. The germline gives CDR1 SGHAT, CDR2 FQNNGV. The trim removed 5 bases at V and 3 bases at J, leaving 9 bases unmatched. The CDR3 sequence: CASSPPRAGGTDTQYF. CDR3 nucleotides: TGTGCCAGCAGCCCCCCCCGGGCGGGAGGGACAGATACGCAGTATTTT.

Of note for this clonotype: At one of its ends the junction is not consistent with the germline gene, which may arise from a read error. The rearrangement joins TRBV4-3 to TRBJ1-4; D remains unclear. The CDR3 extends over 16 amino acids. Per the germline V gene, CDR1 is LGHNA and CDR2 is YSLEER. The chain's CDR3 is CASSQDSAGPNEELFF. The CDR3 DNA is TGCGCCAGCAGCCAAGATTCCGCAGGCCCTAATGAAGAACTGTTTTTT.

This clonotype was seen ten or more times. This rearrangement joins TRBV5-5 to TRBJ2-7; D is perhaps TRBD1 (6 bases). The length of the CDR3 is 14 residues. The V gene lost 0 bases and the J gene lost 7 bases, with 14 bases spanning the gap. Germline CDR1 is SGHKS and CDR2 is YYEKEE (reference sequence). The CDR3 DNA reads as TGTGCCAGCAGCTTGGGAGAGGGGGTCTTGGAGCAGTACTTC. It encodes CASSLGEGVLEQYF.

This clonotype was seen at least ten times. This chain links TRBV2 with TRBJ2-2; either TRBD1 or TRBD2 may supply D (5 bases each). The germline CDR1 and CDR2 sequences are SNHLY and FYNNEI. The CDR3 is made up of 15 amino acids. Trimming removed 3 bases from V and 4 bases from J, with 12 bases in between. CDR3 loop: CASSDLRGGTGELFF. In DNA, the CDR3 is TGTGCCAGCAGTGATCTACGGGGCGGCACCGGGGAGCTGTTTTTT.

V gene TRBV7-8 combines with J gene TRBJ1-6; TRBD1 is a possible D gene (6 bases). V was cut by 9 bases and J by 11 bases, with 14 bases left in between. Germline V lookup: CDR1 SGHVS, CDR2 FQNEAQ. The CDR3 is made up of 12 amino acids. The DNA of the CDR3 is TGTGCCAGAAAGGGGGGTGAGGCACCCCTCCACTTT. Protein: CARKGGEAPLHF.

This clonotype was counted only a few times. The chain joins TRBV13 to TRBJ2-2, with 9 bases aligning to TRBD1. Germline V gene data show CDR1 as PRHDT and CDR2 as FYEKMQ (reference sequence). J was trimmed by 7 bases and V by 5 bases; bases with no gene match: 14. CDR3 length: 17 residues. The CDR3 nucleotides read TGTGCCAGCAGCCAGGAGGGGACAGGGACGAGAATCGGGGAGCTGTTTTTT. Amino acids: CASSQEGTGTRIGELFF.

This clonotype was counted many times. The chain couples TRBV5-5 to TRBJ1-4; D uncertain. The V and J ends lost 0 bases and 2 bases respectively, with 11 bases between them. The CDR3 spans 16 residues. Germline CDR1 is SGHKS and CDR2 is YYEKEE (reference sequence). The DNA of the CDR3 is TGTGCCAGCAGCTTGGAAGGCGGGCCCACTAATGAAAAACTGTTTTTT. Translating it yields CASSLEGGPTNEKLFF.

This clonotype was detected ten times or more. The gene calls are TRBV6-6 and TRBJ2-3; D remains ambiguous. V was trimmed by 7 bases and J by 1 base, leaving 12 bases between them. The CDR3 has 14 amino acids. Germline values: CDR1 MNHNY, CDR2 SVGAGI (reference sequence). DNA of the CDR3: TGTGCCAGCATCCACCTGAGTGGCACAGATACGCAGTATTTT. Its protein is CASIHLSGTDTQYF.